Following are 29 T cell receptor beta chains from one sample sequenced in a study of CD4 T cell repertoires in COVID-19. Using immunoSEQ multiplex PCR, the repertoire was profiled, and TCRdb retains in-frame clones only, with some absent. Of tens of thousands of clones in the sample, roughly 87% were seen once. No culture step preceded sequencing of the ex vivo isolated memory T cells. This sample comprised central memory CD4+ T cells from blood, obtained before the COVID-19 pandemic. These receptors all stem from a human donor who had COVID-19.

CDR3 region: CASSPLQTTNEQFF. In nucleotides, the CDR3 is TGTGCCAGCAGCCCGCTACAAACTACCAATGAGCAGTTCTTC. This rearrangement joins TRBV11-3 to TRBJ2-1, with D unresolved. The CDR3 has 14 amino acids. The V gene lost 5 bases and the J gene lost 6 bases, with 14 bases spanning the gap. Germline values: CDR1 SGHNT, CDR2 YENEEA. Full variable domain (remainder filled in from reference TRBV11-3 and TRBJ2-1): EAGVVQSPRYKIIEKKQPVAFWCNPISGHNTLYWYLQNLGQGPELLIRYENEEAVDDSQLPKDRFSAERLKGVDSTLKIQPAELGDSAVYLCASSPLQTTNEQFFGPGTRLTVL.

The chain links TRBV6-1 to TRBJ1-3; 7 bases match TRBD1. CDR3 length equals 14 residues. Unmatched junction bases numbered 6, after V lost 6 bases and J lost 4 bases. The germline gives CDR1 MNHNS, CDR2 SASEGT. CDR3 DNA: TGTGCCAGCAGGCGACAGGGAACGGGAAACACCATATATTTT. Protein sequence: CASRRQGTGNTIYF.

This clone was recorded only once. The genes are TRBV10-1 and TRBJ2-1; the D gene is possibly TRBD2 (6 bases). CDR1 WNHNN and CDR2 SYGVQD come from the germline V gene (reference sequence). The CDR3 is 11 amino acids. Trimming took off 4 bases at V and 13 bases at J, with 11 bases between the two ends. The CDR3 is CASSAGVLQFF. CDR3 nucleotide sequence: TGCGCCAGCAGTGCGGGAGTGCTTCAGTTCTTC.

This chain connects TRBV9 to TRBJ2-3; unclear D gene. Germline loops: CDR1 SGDLS, CDR2 YYNGEE. V was clipped by 0 bases and J by 8 bases, with 22 bases between them. The CDR3 runs to 17 residues. CDR3 sequence reads: CASSVAASGPSAATQYF. CDR3 nucleotide sequence: TGTGCCAGCAGCGTAGCGGCTAGTGGTCCCTCAGCCGCTACGCAGTATTTT.

This chain links TRBV29-1 with TRBJ2-1; 8 bases align to TRBD1. The germline V gene encodes CDR1 SQVTM and CDR2 ANQGSEA. Trimming took 5 bases from V and 0 from J; bases not matched to a gene: 3. There are 14 residues in the CDR3. CDR3 in amino acids: CSVIGQGSYNEQFF. In DNA form, the CDR3 reads TGCAGCGTTATAGGACAGGGCTCCTACAATGAGCAGTTCTTC.

The chain recombines TRBV25-1 with TRBJ2-5, with D possibly TRBD2 on 5 matching bases. The CDR3 sequence is 12 residues long. The germline V gene has CDR1 MGHDK and CDR2 SYGVNS. Trimming stripped 2 bases from V and 4 bases from J, with 5 bases between. The CDR3: CASSETRETQYF. CDR3 DNA sequence: TGTGCCAGCAGTGAAACTAGAGAGACCCAGTACTTC.

V is TRBV28 and J is TRBJ2-5; 7 bases are a match to TRBD2. The germline V gene has CDR1 MDHEN and CDR2 SYDVKM. Trimming at V came to 2 bases and at J to 5 bases, leaving 8 bases not matched to a gene. The CDR3 length is 15 residues. CDR3 region: CASSLGAGRGETQYF. CDR3 sequence (DNA): TGTGCCAGCAGTTTAGGGGCGGGGCGGGGGGAGACCCAGTACTTC.

V usage is TRBV2 and J usage is TRBJ1-2; TRBD1 agrees at 7 bases. J gave up 2 bases and V 5 bases, and 11 bases lay outside the gene matches. The CDR3 is made up of 16 amino acids. Looked up from germline, CDR1 is SNHLY and CDR2 is FYNNEI. This chain's CDR3 is CASSPQTGLLNYGYTF. CDR3 in DNA: TGTGCCAGCAGTCCACAGACAGGGCTACTAAACTATGGCTACACCTTC.

In regard to this clone: The sample has other DNA sequences that encode this CDR3 too. The chain combines TRBV6-5 with TRBJ1-2, with 11 bases aligning to TRBD1. Germline CDR1 and CDR2: MNHEY and SVGAGI. The CDR3 runs to 16 residues. Trimming cost V 1 base and J 4 bases; bases outside gene matches: 5. The CDR3 DNA follows: TGTGCCAGCAGTTACTTGAGGACAGGGGGCGGCTATGGCTACACCTTC. Residues: CASSYLRTGGGYGYTF.

J is TRBJ2-1 and V is TRBV7-6; 11 nucleotides align to TRBD2. The CDR3 sequence is 15 residues long. The trim removed 4 bases at V and 9 bases at J, leaving 8 bases unmatched. The germline CDR1 and CDR2 sequences are SGHVS and FNYEAQ. This CDR3 is CASSSTSGGRGEQFF. The DNA of the CDR3 is TGTGCCAGCAGCTCTACTAGCGGGGGCCGGGGTGAGCAGTTCTTC.

The chain joins TRBV11-2 to TRBJ2-3; D gene uncertain. The germline V and J ends were trimmed by 0 bases and 6 bases, with 7 bases remaining between them. Germline V gives CDR1 SGHAT, CDR2 FQNNGV. This CDR3 has 13 amino acids. The CDR3 DNA reads as TGTGCCAGCAGCTTAGATAACGGGGATACGCAGTATTTT. This gives the protein CASSLDNGDTQYF.

The J gene is TRBJ2-3, the V gene TRBV19, with 9 bases that match TRBD2. V shed 1 base and J 3 bases; nucleotides not matched to a gene: 2. CDR1 and CDR2 from the germline V gene are LNHDA and SQIVND (reference sequence). The CDR3 extends over 15 amino acids. In DNA form, the CDR3 reads TGTGCCAGTAGTATAGGAGCGGGGGGTACAGATACGCAGTATTTT. As protein: CASSIGAGGTDTQYF. The whole variable domain, filled in from reference TRBV19 and TRBJ2-3, reads DGGITQSPKYLFRKEGQNVTLSCEQNLNHDAMYWYRQDPGQGLRLIYYSQIVNDFQKGDIAEGYSVSREKKESFPLTVTSAQKNPTAFYLCASSIGAGGTDTQYFGPGTRLTVL.

This clone was found a few times. The rearrangement joins TRBV7-3 to TRBJ1-3, with TRBD1 as a possible D gene (6 bases). The germline gives CDR1 SGHTA, CDR2 FQGTGA. V dropped 5 bases and J dropped 3 bases, with 8 bases sitting between them. CDR3 length equals 13 residues. The CDR3 is CASSRDNGNTIYF. In nucleotides, the CDR3 is TGTGCCAGCAGCCGGGACAATGGAAACACCATATATTTT.

The chain links TRBV2 to TRBJ2-3; TRBD1 is a possible D gene (6 bases). Germline values: CDR1 SNHLY, CDR2 FYNNEI. CDR3 length equals 16 residues. V lost 6 bases and J lost 4, with 20 bases in between. The CDR3, as DNA: TGTGCCAGCAGCCCGCCTGGGGGCCCCCTAGCAGATACGCAGTATTTT. It encodes CASSPPGGPLADTQYF.

J is TRBJ2-5 and V is TRBV29-1; 7 bases map to TRBD2. This CDR3 is built from 13 residues. Germline V gives CDR1 SQVTM, CDR2 ANQGSEA. Trimming at V came to 3 bases and at J to 5 bases, leaving 6 bases not matched to a gene. The CDR3 DNA follows: TGCAGCGTTGACCCGGGAGGCTATGAGACCCAGTACTTC. Translated: CSVDPGGYETQYF.

The chain couples TRBV27 to TRBJ1-1, with 9 bases aligning to TRBD1. V dropped 5 bases and J dropped 5; count of bases not matched to a gene: 15. Per the germline V gene, CDR1 is MNHEY and CDR2 is SMNVEV (reference sequence). The CDR3 has 17 amino acids. The CDR3 DNA follows: TGTGCCAGCAGTGACAACAGGGGGCTGACTAGGAGGACTGAAGCTTTCTTT. Residues: CASSDNRGLTRRTEAFF.

This rearrangement joins TRBV9 to TRBJ2-3, with unresolved D. The CDR3 contains 13 residues. The germline CDR1 and CDR2 sequences are SGDLS and YYNGEE. V was cut by 4 bases and J by 5 bases, with 11 bases left in between. CDR3 residues: CASSHEVGDTQYF. The CDR3 coding sequence is TGTGCCAGCAGCCACGAGGTAGGAGATACGCAGTATTTT. Drawing the rest from reference TRBV9 and TRBJ2-3, the complete variable domain is DSGVTQTPKHLITATGQRVTLRCSPRSGDLSVYWYQQSLDQGLQFLIQYYNGEERAKGNILERFSAQQFPDLHSELNLSSLELGDSALYFCASSHEVGDTQYFGPGTRLTVL.

In regard to this clone: Within the sample, other DNA sequences also encode this same CDR3. The chain uses TRBV19 and TRBJ1-1; TRBD1 is a possible D gene (5 bases). The CDR3 totals 13 residues. Germline V gene lookup returns CDR1 LNHDA and CDR2 SQIVND (reference sequence). Deletions cut 3 bases from V and 4 bases from J, with 9 bases between. The CDR3 is CASSIGGGTEAFF. In DNA form, the CDR3 reads TGTGCCAGTAGTATTGGGGGGGGCACTGAAGCTTTCTTT. Looking up the rest from reference TRBV19 and TRBJ1-1 gives the full variable domain: DGGITQSPKYLFRKEGQNVTLSCEQNLNHDAMYWYRQDPGQGLRLIYYSQIVNDFQKGDIAEGYSVSREKKESFPLTVTSAQKNPTAFYLCASSIGGGTEAFFGQGTRLTVV.

This rearrangement joins TRBV4-2 to TRBJ2-1, with D possibly matching TRBD2 (6 bases). The V and J ends lost 6 bases and 4 bases respectively, with 16 bases between them. This CDR3 spans 15 amino acids. Germline lookup yields CDR1 LGHNA and CDR2 YNFKEQ. CDR3 protein: CASSPTSSRYNEQFF. The CDR3 coding sequence is TGTGCCAGCAGTCCCACTAGCTCACGATACAATGAGCAGTTCTTC.

The rearrangement uses TRBV6-4 and TRBJ1-1; D is uncertain. The germline gives CDR1 MRHNA, CDR2 SNTAGT. V lost 3 bases, J lost 0 bases, and 5 bases lay in between. The CDR3 runs 13 residues. The CDR3 protein is CASSETVNTEAFF. The CDR3 bases are TGTGCCAGCAGTGAAACAGTGAACACTGAAGCTTTCTTT.

The chain employs TRBV30 and TRBJ2-5, with a weak D call TRBD2 (5 bases). The end of the DNA fits TRBJ2-7 better, so the J call may be wrong. CDR1 GTSNPN and CDR2 SVGIG come from the germline V gene (reference sequence). The CDR3 runs 13 residues. CDR3 amino acids: CAWSGWRAHEQYF. CDR3 DNA sequence: TGTGCCTGGAGTGGTTGGCGGGCCCACGAGCAGTACTTC.

The V call is TRBV27, the J call TRBJ2-5, with a weak D call TRBD2 (6 bases). Trimming took 6 bases from V and 5 from J, leaving 13 bases between them. The length of the CDR3 is 13 residues. Per the germline V gene, CDR1 is MNHEY and CDR2 is SMNVEV (reference sequence). Here the CDR3 DNA reads TGTGCCAGCAGCCTAATAGGGAGGGAGACCCAGTACTTC. Translation: CASSLIGRETQYF.

This chain joins TRBV6-1 and TRBJ2-5, with 7 bases fitting TRBD2. V lost 6 bases, J lost 6 bases, and 10 bases stayed unmatched. Germline CDR1 is MNHNS and CDR2 is SASEGT. The CDR3 runs 14 residues. The CDR3 region has the DNA TGTGCCAGCAGGGAGACTAGCTCGGTCCAGACCCAGTACTTC. Translated, it gives CASRETSSVQTQYF.

The chain joins TRBV29-1 to TRBJ2-5, with 9 bases matching TRBD2. The junction had 9 bases not matched to a gene; V was cut back by 0 bases and J by 7 bases. Per the germline V gene, CDR1 is SQVTM and CDR2 is ANQGSEA. This CDR3 has 15 amino acids. CDR3 nucleotide sequence: TGCAGCGTTGAAGATCGGCGGGGGGGCCGTGGGACCCAGTACTTC. Translating it yields CSVEDRRGGRGTQYF.

The V gene is TRBV5-1, the J gene TRBJ1-2; 10 nucleotides agree with TRBD1. With 0 bases clipped from V and 9 bases from J, the junction kept 8 bases outside the gene matches. Per the germline V gene, CDR1 is SGHRS and CDR2 is YFSETQ. The CDR3 runs 15 residues. The CDR3 is CASSLARDRGSRYTF. The CDR3 nucleotides are TGCGCCAGCAGCTTGGCCCGGGACAGGGGTTCCCGCTACACCTTC.

The chain uses TRBV15 and TRBJ2-7; D might be TRBD2 (6 bases). The CDR3 sequence is 17 residues long. Trimming cost V 2 bases and J 0 bases, with 17 bases left between them. Germline V CDR1 and CDR2: LNHNV, YYDKDF (reference sequence). The CDR3 DNA follows: TGTGCCACCAGCAGACCCCCGTTCGGGAGTGGCTCCTACGAGCAGTACTTC. It translates to CATSRPPFGSGSYEQYF.

V usage is TRBV6-6 and J usage is TRBJ1-5, with D hard to call. The CDR3 runs to 12 residues. Germline loops: CDR1 MNHNY, CDR2 SVGAGI (reference sequence). V was clipped by 8 bases and J by 7 bases, with 12 bases between them. The CDR3 is CASSVPPQPQHF. CDR3 nucleotides: TGTGCCAGCTCAGTCCCCCCGCAGCCCCAGCATTTT.

The V gene is TRBV6-4, the J gene TRBJ1-1; D remains unclear. The CDR3 covers 13 residues. V dropped 3 bases and J dropped 1 base, with 6 bases sitting between them. Germline CDR1 MRHNA, CDR2 SNTAGT. CDR3 nucleotides: TGTGCCAGCAGTGAAACAGCGAACACTGAAGCTTTCTTT. Its translation is CASSETANTEAFF.

The rearrangement uses TRBV6-6 and TRBJ2-4; a weak D match, TRBD1 (5 bases). The CDR3 is 14 residues long. Trimming pared 2 bases from V and 6 bases from J, leaving 11 bases between. Germline lookup yields CDR1 MNHNY and CDR2 SVGAGI (reference sequence). The CDR3 bases are TGTGCCAGCAGTTACGGGGCCAGTGCAAACATTCAGTACTTC. Translation gives CASSYGASANIQYF.